This TCR beta chain was documented in a study of beta chain features in type 1 diabetes. General observations from the study: For patients, the naive, central memory and Treg TCRB repertoires appeared more alike than for healthy donors. Across all four CD4+ subsets, people with type 1 diabetes showed modestly shorter TCRB CDR3s.

This clone showed up just a few times. Its antigen is not known. The V gene end was trimmed by 5 bases and the J gene end by 3 bases; junction bases not matched to a gene: 9. Germline values: CDR1 MNHEY, CDR2 SMNVEV (reference sequence). The CDR3 contains 16 residues. The authors sorted CD4+ naive, central memory, regulatory and stem cell-like memory cells via CD45RO/CCR7/CD25/CD127/CD95/CD27. Sequencing targeted expressed TCRB transcripts, as all isolated RNA had been reverse transcribed. Sequenced by immunoSEQ multiplex PCR; TCRdb stores in-frame clones only, minus some. The sample lists 160,000 or so clones; approximately 8.8% were seen once.

The receptor comes from a woman younger than 45 with type 1 diabetes. Sequencing used central memory CD4+ T cells from blood. This rearrangement joins TRBV27 to TRBJ2-3, with 9 nucleotides matching TRBD2. This chain's CDR3 is CASSPGTSRRTDTQYF. CDR3 nucleotides: TGTGCCAGCAGTCCGGGGACTAGCAGGAGAACAGATACGCAGTATTTT.